This T cell receptor (beta chain) was documented in a study of blood T cell repertoires in COVID-19. Study in general: Researchers got acute and convalescent COVID-19 samples from the United States, Italy and Spain. Nucleic acid was either cDNA or gDNA, and it came from T cells, B-cell-depleted T cells, or PBMCs.

Original methodology: Reference gene primer amplification in the assay estimated nucleated cell counts. Produced via immunoSEQ multiplex PCR; TCRdb's table is partial and in-frame only. For V, J and clone size, that table is used; D and trimming come from the DNA. This repertoire shows about 85,000 clones, around 81% found once; its top ten account for roughly 6.3%. The CDR3 has 13 amino acids. CDR1 and CDR2 (germline): SGHTA, FQGTGA. With V trimmed by 4 bases and J by 7 bases, 4 bases remained unmatched. The chain couples TRBV7-3 to TRBJ2-1, with 7 bases lining up with TRBD1. The clonotype was recovered from a man aged 55 to 69 with acute or convalescent COVID-19. What was sequenced was peripheral blood. CDR3 region: CASSSTTGNEQFF. The CDR3 DNA reads TGTGCCAGCAGCTCGACGACAGGGAATGAGCAGTTCTTC.